These 31 T cell receptor beta chains were all obtained from the same sample, sequenced in a study of human T cells and chemical hapten exposure. Time point in this sample: patch test 2, 6 weeks after DPC sensitization. Treatment of the sample: therapeutic diphenylcyclopropenone sensitization with weekly scalp DPC. Unfractionated whole blood yielded the extracted total RNA. TCRdb reanalysed the RACE reads using MiXCR and keeps one entry per CDR3 protein. The table records roughly 43,000 distinct CDR3 sequences, 9.5% to 10% of them present only once. The material was whole blood, obtained in connection with sensitization to the hapten diphenylcyclopropenone (DPC). The receptors shown here come from a woman in her 30s with alopecia areata. Some clones in this sample may be carry-over from other donors' samples.

This clonotype has only a few counts. This chain joins TRBV2 and TRBJ2-1, with TRBD1 identical over 7 bases. Germline assignment: CDR1 SNHLY and CDR2 FYNNEI. V lost 6 bases and J lost 0; bases outside the gene matches: 8. This CDR3 contains 16 residues. In DNA form, the CDR3 reads TGTGCCAGCAGGGGGGCGACAGGGAGCTCCTACAATGAGCAGTTCTTC. Translated: CASRGATGSSYNEQFF.

This clonotype was recorded at least ten times. This sequence joins TRBV12-3 or TRBV12-4 and TRBJ2-3; either TRBD1 or TRBD2 may fit D (6 bases each). The CDR3 length is 15 residues. The V end was cut by 5 bases, the J end by 1 base, with 13 bases between. CDR3 nucleotide sequence: TGTGCCAGCAGTCCTGCAAGGGGGGGCACAGATACGCAGTATTTT. This translates into CASSPARGGTDTQYF.

Worth noting for this clonotype: The DNA is omitted, as the CDR3 cannot be located on it reliably, and the CDR3 follows TCRdb's listing. This sequence joins TRBV4-2 and TRBJ1-2. Germline lookup yields CDR1 LGHNA and CDR2 YNFKEQ. From its first to its last residue, the CDR3 has 17 amino acids. The CDR3 protein is CASSQDTSGRSNYGYTF.

The chain is built from TRBV20-1 and TRBJ1-2; a weak D match, TRBD1 (6 bases). V shed 3 bases and J shed 8 bases, with 13 bases lying between them. Germline V CDR1 and CDR2: DFQATT, SNEGSKA (reference sequence). This CDR3 region has 12 residues. The chain's CDR3 is CSASPDSLGYTF. For the CDR3, the DNA is TGCAGTGCTAGTCCGGACAGTTTGGGCTACACCTTC.

This clonotype was recorded a few times. This chain connects TRBV9 to TRBJ1-2, with 7 bases lining up with TRBD1. Germline V lookup: CDR1 SGDLS, CDR2 YYNGEE. This CDR3 region has 14 residues. V shed 4 bases, J shed 6 bases, and the junction held 9 bases outside the gene matches. CDR3: CASSLRFQGDGYTF. The CDR3 region has the DNA TGTGCCAGCAGCCTAAGGTTCCAGGGGGATGGCTACACCTTC.

The chain employs TRBV3-1 and TRBJ1-5; D call uncertain. Looked up from germline, CDR1 is LGHDT and CDR2 is YNNKEL (reference sequence). The CDR3 runs to 14 residues. The V gene lost 1 base and the J gene lost 4 bases, with 8 bases spanning the gap. The CDR3 here is CASSQGPNNQPQHF. DNA of the CDR3: TGTGCCAGCAGCCAAGGACCGAATAATCAGCCCCAGCATTTT.

There are many counts of this clonotype. The rearrangement uses TRBV11-2 and TRBJ2-7, with D perhaps TRBD1 (6 bases). Germline V gene lookup returns CDR1 SGHAT and CDR2 FQNNGV. V lost 2 bases to trimming and J lost 1 base, with 9 bases between them. This CDR3 region has 14 residues. CDR3: CASSLTGPSYEQYF. CDR3 DNA sequence: TGTGCCAGCAGCTTAACAGGGCCTTCCTACGAGCAGTACTTC.

This clonotype was seen a handful of times. The J gene is TRBJ2-6, the V gene TRBV3-1; D possibly uses TRBD1 or TRBD2 (6 bases each). This CDR3 has 18 amino acids. The germline V gene has CDR1 LGHDT and CDR2 YNNKEL (reference sequence). V gave up 0 bases and J gave up 2 bases, with 14 bases separating them. The CDR3 sequence is CASSQDLGGRAGANVLTF. The CDR3 DNA reads as TGTGCCAGCAGCCAAGATCTGGGGGGCCGGGCTGGGGCCAACGTCCTGACTTTC.

Ten or more counts support this clonotype. The rearrangement joins TRBV6-2 or TRBV6-3 to TRBJ2-7; a possible D gene is TRBD2 (5 bases). Germline loops: CDR1 MNHEY, CDR2 SVGEGT. This CDR3 has 13 amino acids. The V end lost 2 bases, the J end lost 3 bases, and 8 bases lay between the germline ends. As DNA, the CDR3 is TGTGCCAGCAGTTACGACGGGAACTACGAGCAGTACTTC. Residues: CASSYDGNYEQYF.

The genes are TRBV5-1 and TRBJ2-5; D is possibly TRBD2 (6 bases). The CDR3 sequence is 14 residues long. The germline gives CDR1 SGHRS, CDR2 YFSETQ. Trimming shortened V by 4 bases and J by 1 base, and 11 bases separated the two germline ends. The CDR3, as DNA: TGCGCCAGCAGCCCAATCGGGGGCCAAGAGACCCAGTACTTC. It translates to CASSPIGGQETQYF.

This clonotype was found many times. The chain links TRBV7-8 to TRBJ2-5, with no clear D. This CDR3 has 13 residues. Germline-derived CDR1 and CDR2 are SGHVS and FQNEAQ. The V gene lost 3 bases and the J gene lost 6 bases, with 11 bases spanning the gap. CDR3 sequence (DNA): TGTGCCAGCAGCTTTGTACAGAAGAAGACCCAGTACTTC. Its translation is CASSFVQKKTQYF.

The sample holds many counts of this clonotype. The chain carries TRBV6-6 and TRBJ1-5; D might be TRBD1 (6 bases). CDR3 size: 15 residues. With 7 bases removed from V and 0 bases from J, the gap between germline ends came to 13 bases. Germline V CDR1 and CDR2: MNHNY, SVGAGI (reference sequence). This CDR3 reads CASTEGVFSNQPQHF. The CDR3 DNA sequence: TGTGCCAGCACCGAGGGGGTTTTTAGCAATCAGCCCCAGCATTTT.

The genes are TRBV5-6 and TRBJ2-2; D is perhaps TRBD1 (7 bases). Germline values: CDR1 SGHDT, CDR2 YYEEEE. V dropped 4 bases and J dropped 5 bases, with 15 bases sitting between them. The CDR3 runs to 15 residues. CDR3 protein: CASSARDSLTGELFF. As DNA, the CDR3 is TGTGCCAGCAGCGCGCGGGACAGTTTAACCGGGGAGCTGTTTTTT.

Turning to this clonotype: A much larger clone differs by one base, so this may be a read error. The chain joins TRBV27 to TRBJ1-6; no firm D call. Germline CDR1 is MNHEY and CDR2 is SMNVEV (reference sequence). V lost 3 bases and J lost 9, with 12 bases in between. CDR3 size: 14 residues. CDR3 in DNA: TGTGCCAGCAGTTTGACGCAGAGGGCTTCACCCCTCCACTTT. The encoded protein is CASSLTQRASPLHF.

The gene calls are TRBV13 and TRBJ1-2; D may be TRBD1 (5 bases). The germline CDR1 and CDR2 sequences are PRHDT and FYEKMQ (reference sequence). The CDR3 has 13 residues. The germline V and J ends were trimmed by 4 bases and 2 bases, with 8 bases remaining between them. The CDR3 here is CASSSRTNYGYTF. DNA for the CDR3: TGTGCCAGCAGCTCCAGGACAAACTATGGCTACACCTTC.

This clonotype was counted a few times. In DNA, the CDR3 is TGTGCCATCAGTGACCAGGGGATGAGCTCCTACAATGAGCAGTTCTTC. This encodes CAISDQGMSSYNEQFF. The J gene is TRBJ2-1, the V gene TRBV10-3; D might be TRBD1 (6 bases). This CDR3 has 16 residues. The V end lost 3 bases, the J end lost 0 bases, and 12 bases lay between the germline ends. Germline CDR1 is ENHRY and CDR2 is SYGVKD.

The chain has TRBV7-2 and TRBJ2-7; D might be TRBD1 or TRBD2, each matching 6 bases. Germline-derived CDR1 and CDR2 are SGHTA and FQGNSA. CDR3 size: 14 residues. Trimming took 1 base from V and 5 from J, leaving 12 bases between them. The CDR3 region has the DNA TGTGCCAGCAGCTTAGATCCGGGGGCCAACGAGCAGTACTTC. It specifies CASSLDPGANEQYF. The complete variable domain, with remaining parts taken from reference TRBV7-2 and TRBJ2-7, reads GAGVSQSPSNKVTEKGKDVELRCDPISGHTALYWYRQSLGQGLEFLIYFQGNSAPDKSGLPSDRFSAERTGGSVSTLTIQRTQQEDSAVYLCASSLDPGANEQYFGPGTRLTVT.

The gene calls are TRBV7-9 and TRBJ1-2, with 10 bases matching TRBD1. The CDR3 contains 14 residues. Germline V gene sequence: CDR1 SEHNR, CDR2 FQNEAQ (reference sequence). Germline trimming cut 4 bases from V and 5 bases from J; bases unmatched to any gene: 4. The CDR3 is CASSWSGQGYGYTF. The CDR3 DNA reads TGTGCCAGCAGCTGGTCGGGACAGGGGTATGGCTACACCTTC.

This clonotype was detected ten times or more. This chain connects TRBV6-2 or TRBV6-3 to TRBJ1-1; D uncertain. CDR1 is MNHEY and CDR2 is SVGEGT in the germline V gene. The CDR3 contains 12 residues. The V end was cut by 6 bases, the J end by 10 bases, with 15 bases between. The CDR3 loop is CASSPRPVRAFF. The CDR3 nucleotides are TGTGCCAGCAGCCCTCGGCCCGTTAGAGCTTTCTTT.

About this clonotype itself: A much more abundant neighbour one base away suggests this may be a read error. This rearrangement joins TRBV5-1 to TRBJ2-7, with 10 bases fitting TRBD2. There are 17 residues in the CDR3. V shed 0 bases, J shed 6 bases, and the junction held 12 bases outside the gene matches. CDR1 is SGHRS and CDR2 is YFSETQ in the germline V gene. CDR3 sequence reads: CASSLGASGGPPSEQYF. CDR3 in DNA: TGCGCCAGCAGCTTGGGGGCTAGCGGGGGCCCCCCTTCCGAGCAGTACTTC.

This clonotype was seen at least ten times. The V and J genes are TRBV28 and TRBJ2-3, with D perhaps TRBD2 (5 bases). The germline V gene has CDR1 MDHEN and CDR2 SYDVKM. With 6 bases removed from V and 1 base from J, the gap between germline ends came to 11 bases. This CDR3 contains 14 residues. CDR3 nucleotides: TGTGCCAGCAGCCGGACTGACGGCACAGATACGCAGTATTTT. Amino acids: CASSRTDGTDTQYF.

The chain uses TRBV28 and TRBJ2-4; 9 bases line up with TRBD2. The ends lost 4 bases at V and 7 bases at J; junction bases unmatched: 8. The CDR3 totals 15 residues. Germline loops: CDR1 MDHEN, CDR2 SYDVKM. This chain's CDR3 is CASSSAGGLGNIQYF. The CDR3 DNA sequence: TGTGCCAGCAGTTCAGCGGGGGGCCTGGGGAACATTCAGTACTTC.

V is TRBV5-6 and J is TRBJ1-2, with a weak D call TRBD1 (6 bases). The CDR3 is 15 amino acids. With 0 bases removed from V and 0 bases from J, the gap between germline ends came to 9 bases. Germline V gene lookup returns CDR1 SGHDT and CDR2 YYEEEE. The CDR3 here is CASSLGAGANYGYTF. CDR3 DNA: TGTGCCAGCAGCTTGGGTGCAGGGGCTAACTATGGCTACACCTTC.

This sequence joins TRBV5-1 and TRBJ2-7; D gene ambiguous. Germline CDR1 is SGHRS and CDR2 is YFSETQ. CDR3 size: 13 residues. The V end was cut by 4 bases, the J end by 1 base, with 9 bases between. In DNA, the CDR3 is TGCGCCAGCAGCACCGGACCGTCCTACGAGCAGTACTTC. It codes for CASSTGPSYEQYF.

The chain has TRBV6-2 or TRBV6-3 and TRBJ2-3; D may be TRBD1 (6 bases). The CDR3 contains 12 residues. CDR1 MNHEY and CDR2 SVGEGT come from the germline V gene. Deletions cut 8 bases from V and 4 bases from J, with 10 bases between. The CDR3 spells CASGQGPDTQYF. The CDR3 nucleotides read TGTGCCAGCGGTCAGGGGCCAGATACGCAGTATTTT.

This clonotype has only a few counts. The chain recombines TRBV7-2 with TRBJ2-2; 7 bases match TRBD1. Germline CDR1 is SGHTA and CDR2 is FQGNSA. There are 15 residues in the CDR3. The ends lost 5 bases at V and 5 bases at J; junction bases unmatched: 8. The CDR3 bases are TGTGCCAGCAGCCAAGCGGCAGGGGGAACCGGGGAGCTGTTTTTT. As protein: CASSQAAGGTGELFF.

V usage is TRBV19 and J usage is TRBJ2-3, with 8 nucleotides matching TRBD2. The CDR3 runs to 15 residues. Germline V gene sequence: CDR1 LNHDA, CDR2 SQIVND (reference sequence). V lost 3 bases, J lost 3 bases, and 5 bases stayed unmatched. CDR3 nucleotides: TGTGCCAGTAGTATCCTTAGCGGGGAAACAGATACGCAGTATTTT. Protein: CASSILSGETDTQYF.

The sample holds many counts of this clonotype. This sequence joins TRBV29-1 and TRBJ1-2, with D tentatively TRBD1 (6 bases). V lost 4 bases, J lost 8 bases, and 17 bases lay in between. CDR3 length equals 13 residues. Germline V CDR1 and CDR2: SQVTM, ANQGSEA. The CDR3, as DNA: TGCAGCGTTGCCGCAGGGGCTAATTCCGGCTACACCTTC. Its protein is CSVAAGANSGYTF.

This clonotype was recorded many times. The CDR3 region has the DNA TGCAGTGCTACCTTAGGGCGGGGGGACACAGATACGCAGTATTTT. Translation: CSATLGRGDTDTQYF. The chain employs TRBV20-1 and TRBJ2-3; 8 bases line up with TRBD2. The CDR3 is 15 amino acids. The junction had 8 bases not matched to a gene; V was cut back by 4 bases and J by 2 bases. Germline V lookup: CDR1 DFQATT, CDR2 SNEGSKA (reference sequence).

The table lists this clonotype with a few counts. V and J are TRBV7-8 and TRBJ2-3, with TRBD2 as a possible D gene (6 bases). There are 15 residues in the CDR3. Looked up from germline, CDR1 is SGHVS and CDR2 is FQNEAQ. Trimming took off 5 bases at V and 4 bases at J, with 16 bases between the two ends. As DNA, the CDR3 is TGTGCCAGCAGCATCTCACTAGCCCCCCCAGATACGCAGTATTTT. This translates into CASSISLAPPDTQYF. The variable domain in full, completed from reference TRBV7-8 and TRBJ2-3, reads GAGVSQSPRYKVAKRGQDVALRCDPISGHVSLFWYQQALGQGPEFLTYFQNEAQLDKSGLPSDRFFAERPEGSVSTLKIQRTQQEDSAVYLCASSISLAPPDTQYFGPGTRLTVL.

This chain connects TRBV2 to TRBJ1-2; 7 bases match TRBD1. V shed 6 bases and J 10 bases; nucleotides not matched to a gene: 14. From germline, CDR1 is SNHLY and CDR2 FYNNEI. This CDR3 region has 14 residues. The CDR3 region is CASSPTPDREDYTF. DNA of the CDR3: TGTGCCAGCAGCCCAACCCCAGACAGGGAAGACTACACCTTC.